One sample yielded the 10 T cell receptor beta chains listed below, sequenced in a study of shared clonotypes between healthy human individuals. The table came from immunoSEQ multiplex PCR; TCRdb's copy has only in-frame clones and leaves some out. The data contain around 370,000 clones, 96% of them singletons. The specimen was memory CD8+ T cells sorted from blood. Subset indicated: CD45RO+ cells pooled with CCR7-negative TemRA cells. All receptors derive from a man aged 30 to 39 in good health.

This clone was observed once. The chain couples TRBV7-2 to TRBJ2-7; no clear D gene. V was shortened by 4 bases and J by 0 bases, with 7 bases between the two germline ends. This CDR3 has 13 residues. The germline gives CDR1 SGHTA, CDR2 FQGNSA. The CDR3 is CASSSDNSYEQYF. For the CDR3, the DNA is TGTGCCAGCAGCTCAGACAACTCCTACGAGCAGTACTTC. Full variable domain (rest looked up from reference TRBV7-2 and TRBJ2-7): GAGVSQSPSNKVTEKGKDVELRCDPISGHTALYWYRQSLGQGLEFLIYFQGNSAPDKSGLPSDRFSAERTGGSVSTLTIQRTQQEDSAVYLCASSSDNSYEQYFGPGTRLTVT.

The CDR3 DNA follows: TGTGCCAGCTCACAGGGGATCAGGGAGACCCAGTACTTC. Its translation: CASSQGIRETQYF. The gene calls are TRBV28 and TRBJ2-5, with 7 bases that match TRBD1. The CDR3 is 13 residues long. Germline loops: CDR1 MDHEN, CDR2 SYDVKM. Trimming took 8 bases from V and 5 from J; bases not matched to a gene: 8.

CDR3 nucleotide sequence: TGCGCCAGCAGCTTGACCAATGAGCAGTTCTTC. As protein: CASSLTNEQFF. The chain recombines TRBV5-1 with TRBJ2-1; D ambiguous. The CDR3 covers 11 residues. Per the germline V gene, CDR1 is SGHRS and CDR2 is YFSETQ. V shed 1 base and J shed 6 bases, with 2 bases lying between them.

To note about this clone: Other DNA sequences in this specimen translate into the identical CDR3. V is TRBV5-1 and J is TRBJ2-3; D perhaps matches TRBD2 (6 bases). The CDR3 length is 15 residues. V was pared by 2 bases and J by 0 bases, with 10 bases between. Germline V gene lookup returns CDR1 SGHRS and CDR2 YFSETQ. The CDR3 sequence: CASSLGGRSTDTQYF. CDR3 DNA sequence: TGCGCCAGCAGCTTAGGAGGGAGGAGCACAGATACGCAGTATTTT.

In the case of this clone: The same CDR3 can be traced to other DNA sequences in this sample. The rearrangement links TRBV7-9 to TRBJ2-3; D remains ambiguous. Germline CDR1 reads SEHNR; CDR2 reads FQNEAQ (reference sequence). Between the trimmed V and J ends, which lost 1 base and 2 bases, there was a span of 4 bases. The CDR3 covers 13 residues. CDR3 nucleotides: TGTGCCAGCAGCTTAGGTGACACAGATACGCAGTATTTT. Translation gives CASSLGDTDTQYF.

The J gene is TRBJ2-1, the V gene TRBV27, with 8 bases matching TRBD1. Per the germline V gene, CDR1 is MNHEY and CDR2 is SMNVEV (reference sequence). The V segment lost 8 bases and the J segment 4 bases; nucleotides outside the gene matches: 7. The CDR3 runs 14 residues. The CDR3 loop reads CASRWDRFYNEQFF. The CDR3 DNA sequence: TGTGCCAGCCGCTGGGACAGGTTTTACAATGAGCAGTTCTTC.

This chain connects TRBV5-1 to TRBJ2-5; D is ambiguous. V lost 4 bases to trimming and J lost 1 base, with 11 bases between them. Germline CDR1 reads SGHRS; CDR2 reads YFSETQ. CDR3 length equals 14 residues. CDR3 sequence (DNA): TGCGCCAGCAGCCATGTGGGGTCCCAAGAGACCCAGTACTTC. Its translation is CASSHVGSQETQYF.

The rearrangement links TRBV28 to TRBJ1-5, with D perhaps TRBD1 (6 bases). The V end lost 2 bases, the J end lost 3 bases, and 8 bases lay between the germline ends. From germline, CDR1 is MDHEN and CDR2 SYDVKM. This CDR3 is built from 14 residues. The CDR3 loop reads CASSLDRINQPQHF. The CDR3 nucleotides are TGTGCCAGCAGTTTAGACAGGATCAATCAGCCCCAGCATTTT.

This sequence joins TRBV19 and TRBJ2-5; 10 bases agree with TRBD2. Germline values: CDR1 LNHDA, CDR2 SQIVND (reference sequence). The CDR3 totals 14 residues. With 9 bases clipped from V and 5 bases from J, the junction kept 9 bases outside the gene matches. Here the CDR3 DNA reads TGTGCCAGGGGACTAGCGCCAGACGGGGAGACCCAGTACTTC. It specifies CARGLAPDGETQYF.

The CDR3 reads CASSRDGGYEQYF. The CDR3 DNA reads as TGTGCCAGCAGCCGAGATGGGGGGTACGAGCAGTACTTC. The V gene is TRBV7-9, the J gene TRBJ2-7, with D possibly matching TRBD2 (6 bases). Trimming stripped 5 bases from V and 4 bases from J, with 12 bases between. CDR3 size: 13 residues. Germline assignment: CDR1 SEHNR and CDR2 FQNEAQ (reference sequence).